This record covers a single TCR beta chain. Its antigen remains unidentified. The PCR used 60 Vbeta and 13 Jbeta primers. In the study's own analysis: Among the unique TCR beta chains that a later analysis counted, around 82 million in all, 9.5 million to 11 million were shared. The method was immunoSEQ multiplex PCR; TCRdb's version includes in-frame clones alone and lacks a portion of them. V, J and clone size derive from that table, while D and trimming were established from the DNA sequence. The profile shows about 110,000 clones, around two thirds of them singletons. The CDR3 totals 14 residues. The sample is drawn from a study of cytomegalovirus exposure and HLA in healthy donors. Findings of the study overall: Indistinguishable V segments such as TRBV6-2 and TRBV6-3 were excluded. The authors reported that TCR beta sequences could predict HLA-A and HLA-B alleles. These predictions were accurate for most subjects in the first cohort. The sole available immune exposure information was CMV serostatus.

This receptor was identified in a man aged 25 to 40 in good health and CMV-seropositive. The chain is built from TRBV21-1 and TRBJ2-7; TRBD1, the table's D call, was not compared with the DNA. TRBV21-1 is labeled a pseudogene. The sample was PBMCs. Written as DNA, the CDR3 is TGTGCCAGCAGCAAACGTGACAGAATCTACGAGCAGTACTTC. Translated, it gives CASSKRDRIYEQYF.